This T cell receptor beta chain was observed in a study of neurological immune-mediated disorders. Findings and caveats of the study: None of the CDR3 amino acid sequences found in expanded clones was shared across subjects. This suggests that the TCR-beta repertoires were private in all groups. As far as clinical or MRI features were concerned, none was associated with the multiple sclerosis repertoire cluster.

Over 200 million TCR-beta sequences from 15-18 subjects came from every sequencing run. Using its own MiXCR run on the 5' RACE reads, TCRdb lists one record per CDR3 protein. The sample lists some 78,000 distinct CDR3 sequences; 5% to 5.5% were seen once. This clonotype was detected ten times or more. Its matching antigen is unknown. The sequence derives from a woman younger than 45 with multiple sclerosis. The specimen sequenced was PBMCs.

Here the CDR3 DNA reads TGCGCCAGCAGCTTCCGAGGAACAAACACCGGGGAGCTGTTTTTT. Translated, it gives CASSFRGTNTGELFF. The chain is built from TRBV5-1 and TRBJ2-2; D gene uncertain. Trimming stripped 2 bases from V and 2 bases from J, with 10 bases between. Per germline, CDR1 SGHRS and CDR2 YFSETQ. The CDR3 totals 15 residues.